This T cell receptor beta chain was profiled in a study of CD8+ T cells in alopecia areata. The CDR3 runs 15 residues. V trimming: 4 bases; J trimming: 4 bases; junction bases outside the gene matches: 10. Germline V CDR1 and CDR2: LGHNA, YNFKEQ. This clone has a handful of counts. RNA extraction and reverse transcription yielded cDNA as sequencing template. TCRdb's copy holds only in-frame clones and misses some; the assay was immunoSEQ multiplex PCR. The sample shows 200,000 to 250,000 clones, roughly three fifths of them seen only once. The receptor's source is a human donor in good health. Sequenced input: CD8+ T cells sorted from blood. The V call is TRBV4-2, the J call TRBJ2-7; 7 nucleotides align to TRBD2. DNA for the CDR3: TGTGCCAGCAGCCTAAGTGAGGAGGGAGGGTACGAGCAGTACTTC. Its translation is CASSLSEEGGYEQYF.